These 7 T cell receptor beta chains came from one sample sequenced in a study of cytomegalovirus exposure and HLA in healthy donors. PCR amplification relied on 60 Vbeta primers (plus 13 Jbeta primers). The protocol was immunoSEQ multiplex PCR, while the TCRdb copy is restricted to in-frame clones and leaves out a portion. The data hold some 76,000 clones, with 72% observed a single time. Specimen: PBMCs. The source of these receptors is a man aged 60 to 69 in good health and CMV-seropositive.

J is TRBJ1-5 and V is TRBV27; D is unresolved. Germline V gene sequence: CDR1 MNHEY, CDR2 SMNVEV (reference sequence). The germline V and J ends were trimmed by 5 bases and 2 bases, with 10 bases remaining between them. The CDR3 has 14 amino acids. In DNA, the CDR3 is TGTGCCAGCAGTCCCCCCGGGGGCAATCAGCCCCAGCATTTT. This codes for CASSPPGGNQPQHF.

This rearrangement joins TRBV7-3 to TRBJ2-1; TRBD2 matches at 9 bases. J was trimmed by 7 bases and V by 5 bases; bases with no gene match: 15. The CDR3 consists of 17 residues. From germline, CDR1 is SGHTA and CDR2 FQGTGA. Here the CDR3 DNA reads TGTGCCAGCAGCCCCCCTGGCGGGGCGGGAGGGCCAAATGAGCAGTTCTTC. This sequence encodes CASSPPGGAGGPNEQFF.

The gene calls are TRBV18 and TRBJ1-3; TRBD1 agrees at 9 bases. The CDR3 runs to 16 residues. V shed 6 bases, J shed 1 base, and the junction held 7 bases outside the gene matches. Germline V gives CDR1 KGHSH, CDR2 LQKENI. The CDR3 DNA is TGTGCCAGCTCCCCGGAACAGGGGGCATCTGGAAACACCATATATTTT. Translating it yields CASSPEQGASGNTIYF. Complete variable domain (other parts from reference TRBV18 and TRBJ1-3): NAGVMQNPRHLVRRRGQEARLRCSPMKGHSHVYWYRQLPEEGLKFMVYLQKENIIDESGMPKERFSAEFPKEGPSILRIQQVVRGDSAAYFCASSPEQGASGNTIYFGEGSWLTVV.

The chain combines TRBV27 with TRBJ2-1; TRBD2 aligns across 10 bases. J was trimmed by 7 bases and V by 4 bases; bases with no gene match: 7. This CDR3 region has 15 residues. The germline CDR1 and CDR2 sequences are MNHEY and SMNVEV (reference sequence). Here the CDR3 DNA reads TGTGCCAGCAGTTCGGGACTAGCGTCGGGTAATGAGCAGTTCTTC. Its translation is CASSSGLASGNEQFF.

Notes on this clone: Distinct nucleotide sequences in the sample also encode this CDR3. V usage is TRBV2 and J usage is TRBJ1-2, with D possibly TRBD1 on 6 matching bases. CDR3 length: 14 amino acids. V was clipped by 3 bases and J by 4 bases, with 12 bases between them. The germline V gene has CDR1 SNHLY and CDR2 FYNNEI. The CDR3 region is CASSEADRSYGYTF. DNA of the CDR3: TGTGCCAGCAGTGAGGCCGACAGGTCCTATGGCTACACCTTC. Full variable domain (remainder filled in from reference TRBV2 and TRBJ1-2): EPEVTQTPSHQVTQMGQEVILRCVPISNHLYFYWYRQILGQKVEFLVSFYNNEISEKSEIFDDQFSVERPDGSNFTLKIRSTKLEDSAMYFCASSEADRSYGYTFGSGTRLTVV.

This clone appeared a few times. V is TRBV27 and J is TRBJ1-2; 11 nucleotides agree with TRBD1. Germline trimming cut 6 bases from V and 1 base from J; bases unmatched to any gene: 1. The V gene's germline CDR1 is MNHEY and CDR2 SMNVEV (reference sequence). This CDR3 spans 14 amino acids. The CDR3 DNA reads as TGTGCCAGCAGGGGGACAGGGGGTAACTATGGCTACACCTTC. This encodes CASRGTGGNYGYTF.

The rearrangement uses TRBV5-1 and TRBJ1-2; 7 bases match TRBD1. The CDR3 contains 13 residues. The junction had 5 bases not matched to a gene; V was cut back by 0 bases and J by 9 bases. Germline V gene sequence: CDR1 SGHRS, CDR2 YFSETQ. The CDR3 DNA follows: TGCGCCAGCAGCTTGGGAGGGGGCAGTAGCTACACCTTC. Its translation is CASSLGGGSSYTF.